Sequencing of this T cell receptor beta chain was carried out in a study of T-cell memory formation after mild COVID-19. Study-wide findings and caveats: Day 15 to 85 contractors were CD4/CD8 balanced; later expanders leaned CD4+. Contracting CD4+ clones sat mainly in CM and EM; CD8+ in EMRA.

TCRdb reprocessed the 5' RACE reads via MiXCR and lists one record per CDR3 protein. The data show approximately 570,000 distinct CDR3 sequences, around 17% seen once. Concerning this clonotype itself: Its cognate antigen is unknown.

Trimming shortened V by 3 bases and J by 13 bases, and 10 bases separated the two germline ends. The CDR3 has 11 amino acids. Germline V gives CDR1 KGHSH, CDR2 LQKENI. This TCR derives from an adult woman who had mild COVID-19 (a few samples of this study predate the infection). Cell type and time point are not known. The chain combines TRBV18 with TRBJ2-1; D is undetermined. The sample consisted of PBMCs or a T cell subset sorted from them (not recorded which). CDR3 loop: CASSPDVGQFF. CDR3 nucleotide sequence: TGTGCCAGCTCACCGGACGTCGGCCAGTTCTTC.